This entry is about one TCR beta chain. Its target is not known. PCR involved 60 Vbeta and 13 Jbeta primers. TCRdb's copy holds only in-frame clones and misses some; the assay was immunoSEQ multiplex PCR. The table shows about 97,000 clones, with approximately 77% occurring only once. This sample is part of a study of cytomegalovirus exposure and HLA in healthy donors. Regarding the study as a whole: Upon later analysis, TCR association rates were observed to vary by HLA locus, being highest for DRB1 and lowest for HLA-C. The only immune exposure information that was available was CMV serostatus. In a later analysis, several top co-occurrence clusters appeared linked to parvovirus B19, influenza, CMV and Epstein-Barr virus.

Germline V gene sequence: CDR1 SGHNT, CDR2 YYREEE (reference sequence). Trimming cost V 3 bases and J 7 bases, with 16 bases left between them. CDR3 size: 14 residues. The sample taken for sequencing was PBMCs. The chain has TRBV5-4 and TRBJ1-2; D might be TRBD1 (5 bases). This TCR was recovered from a male donor in good health and CMV-seropositive. The DNA for the CDR3 is TGTGCCAGCAGCTCCAACTCAGGGATCGGTGGCTACACCTTC. This translates into CASSSNSGIGGYTF.